This entry features one T cell receptor (beta chain) sequence. Its antigen is unidentified. Produced via immunoSEQ multiplex PCR; TCRdb's table is partial and in-frame only. The sample yields tens of thousands of clones, roughly 81% seen once. The data originate from a study of STAT5B mutations in CD4+ large granular lymphocyte leukemia. Germline-derived CDR1 and CDR2 are MGHDK and SYGVNS. CDR3 size: 15 residues. V lost 0 bases, J lost 3 bases, and 11 bases lay in between. General study findings and limits: Over 20% of private leukemic clonotypes occurred rarely in other patients' non-leukemic repertoires.

The specimen was CD4+ T cells from blood buffy coats. The TCR originated in a human donor in good health. The J gene is TRBJ2-5, the V gene TRBV25-1, with TRBD2 as a possible D gene (6 bases). The CDR3 loop reads CASSEYGRREETQYF. The CDR3 nucleotides read TGTGCCAGCAGTGAATATGGTAGGAGGGAAGAGACCCAGTACTTC.